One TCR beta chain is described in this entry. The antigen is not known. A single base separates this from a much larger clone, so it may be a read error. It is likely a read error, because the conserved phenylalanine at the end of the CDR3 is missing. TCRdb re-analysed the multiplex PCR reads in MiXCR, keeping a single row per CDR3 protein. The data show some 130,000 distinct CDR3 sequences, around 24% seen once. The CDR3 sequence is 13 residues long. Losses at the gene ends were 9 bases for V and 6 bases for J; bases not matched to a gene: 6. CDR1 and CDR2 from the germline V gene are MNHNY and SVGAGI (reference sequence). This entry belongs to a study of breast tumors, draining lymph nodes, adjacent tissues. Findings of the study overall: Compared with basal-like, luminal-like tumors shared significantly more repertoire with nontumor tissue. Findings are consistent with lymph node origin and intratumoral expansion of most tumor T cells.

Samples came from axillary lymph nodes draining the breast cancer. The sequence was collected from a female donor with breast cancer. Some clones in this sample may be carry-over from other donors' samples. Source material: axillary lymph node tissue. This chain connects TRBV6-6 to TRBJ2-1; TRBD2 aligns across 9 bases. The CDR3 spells CASSGLARNEQFL. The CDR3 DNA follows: TGTGCCAGTAGCGGACTAGCGCGCAATGAGCAGTTCCTC.